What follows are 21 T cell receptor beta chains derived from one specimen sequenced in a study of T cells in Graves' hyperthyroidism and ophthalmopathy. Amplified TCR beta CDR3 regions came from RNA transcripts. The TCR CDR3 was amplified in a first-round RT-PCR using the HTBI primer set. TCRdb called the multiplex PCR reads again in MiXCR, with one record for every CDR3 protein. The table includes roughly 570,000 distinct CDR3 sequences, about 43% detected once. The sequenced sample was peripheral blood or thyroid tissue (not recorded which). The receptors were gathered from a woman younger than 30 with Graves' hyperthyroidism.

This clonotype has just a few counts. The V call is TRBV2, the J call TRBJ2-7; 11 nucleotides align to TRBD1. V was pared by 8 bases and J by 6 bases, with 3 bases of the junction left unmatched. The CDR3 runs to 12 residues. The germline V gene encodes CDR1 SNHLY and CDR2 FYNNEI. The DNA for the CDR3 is TGTGCCAGCCCTGGGACAGGGGGCGAGCAGTACTTC. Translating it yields CASPGTGGEQYF.

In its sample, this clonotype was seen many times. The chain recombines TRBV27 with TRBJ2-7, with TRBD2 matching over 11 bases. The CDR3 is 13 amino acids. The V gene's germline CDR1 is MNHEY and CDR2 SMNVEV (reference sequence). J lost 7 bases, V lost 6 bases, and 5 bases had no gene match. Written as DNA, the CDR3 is TGTGCCAGCAGACTAGCGGGAGCGCCAGAGCAGTACTTC. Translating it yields CASRLAGAPEQYF.

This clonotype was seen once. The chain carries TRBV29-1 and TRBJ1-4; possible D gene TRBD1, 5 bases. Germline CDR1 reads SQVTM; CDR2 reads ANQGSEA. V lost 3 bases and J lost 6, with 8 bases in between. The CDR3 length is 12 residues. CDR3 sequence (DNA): TGCAGCGTTGAGGGGGGGGATGAAAAACTGTTTTTT. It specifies CSVEGGDEKLFF.

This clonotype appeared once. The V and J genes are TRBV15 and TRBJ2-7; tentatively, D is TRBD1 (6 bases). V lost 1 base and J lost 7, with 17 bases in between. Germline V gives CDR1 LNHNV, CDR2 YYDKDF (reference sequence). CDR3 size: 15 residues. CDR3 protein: CATSRATGSYGEQYF. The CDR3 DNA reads TGTGCCACCAGCAGAGCTACAGGGTCCTACGGAGAGCAGTACTTC.

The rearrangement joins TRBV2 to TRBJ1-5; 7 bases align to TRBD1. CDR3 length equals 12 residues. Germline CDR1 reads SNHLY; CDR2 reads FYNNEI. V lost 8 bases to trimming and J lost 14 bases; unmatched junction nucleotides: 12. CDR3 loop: CASGTVVGYEHF. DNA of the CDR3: TGTGCCAGCGGGACAGTCGTAGGCTACGAGCATTTT.

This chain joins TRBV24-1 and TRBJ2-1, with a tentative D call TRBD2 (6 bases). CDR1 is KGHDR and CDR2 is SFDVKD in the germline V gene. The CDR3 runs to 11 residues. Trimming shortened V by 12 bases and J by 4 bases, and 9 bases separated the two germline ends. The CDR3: CAPTSYNEQFF. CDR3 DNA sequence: TGTGCCCCGACTAGTTACAATGAGCAGTTCTTC.

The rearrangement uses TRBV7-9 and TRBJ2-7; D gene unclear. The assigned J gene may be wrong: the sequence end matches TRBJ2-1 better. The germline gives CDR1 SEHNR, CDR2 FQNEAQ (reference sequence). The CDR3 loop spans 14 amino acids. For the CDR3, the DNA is TGTGCCAGCAGCTTAGGATGGGCTGGGAATGAGCAGTTCTTC. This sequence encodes CASSLGWAGNEQFF.

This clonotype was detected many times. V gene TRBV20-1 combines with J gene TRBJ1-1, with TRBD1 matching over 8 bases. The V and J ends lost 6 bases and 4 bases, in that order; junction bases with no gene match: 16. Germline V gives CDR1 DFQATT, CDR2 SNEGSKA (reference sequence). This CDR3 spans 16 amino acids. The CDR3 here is CSAPNTGGGRGTEAFF. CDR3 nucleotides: TGCAGTGCGCCGAATACAGGGGGAGGACGTGGCACTGAAGCTTTCTTT.

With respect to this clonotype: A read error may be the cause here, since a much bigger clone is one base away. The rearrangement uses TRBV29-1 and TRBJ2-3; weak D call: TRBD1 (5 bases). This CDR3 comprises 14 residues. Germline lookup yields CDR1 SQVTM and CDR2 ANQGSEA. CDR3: CSARPDDITGTQYF. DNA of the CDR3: TGCAGCGCCAGACCGGACGATATCACAGGTACGCAGTATTTT.

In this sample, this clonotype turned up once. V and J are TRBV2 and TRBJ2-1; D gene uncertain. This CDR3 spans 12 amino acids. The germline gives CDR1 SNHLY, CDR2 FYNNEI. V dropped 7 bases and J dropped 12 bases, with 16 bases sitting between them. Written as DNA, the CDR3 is TGTGCCAGCAAAACCCTGCCGTCAGGGCAGTTCTTC. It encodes CASKTLPSGQFF.

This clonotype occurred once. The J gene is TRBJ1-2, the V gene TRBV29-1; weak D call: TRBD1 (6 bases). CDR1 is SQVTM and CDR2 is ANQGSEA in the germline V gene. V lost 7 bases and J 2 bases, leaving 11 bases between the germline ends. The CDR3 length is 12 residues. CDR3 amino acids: CSEAGANYGYTF. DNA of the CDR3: TGCAGCGAGGCAGGGGCAAACTATGGCTACACCTTC.

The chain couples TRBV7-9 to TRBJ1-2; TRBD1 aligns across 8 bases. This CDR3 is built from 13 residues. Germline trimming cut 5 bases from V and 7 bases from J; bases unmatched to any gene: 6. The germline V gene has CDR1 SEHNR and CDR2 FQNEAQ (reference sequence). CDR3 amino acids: CASSPTGEAGYTF. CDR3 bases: TGTGCCAGCAGCCCGACAGGGGAAGCTGGCTACACCTTC.

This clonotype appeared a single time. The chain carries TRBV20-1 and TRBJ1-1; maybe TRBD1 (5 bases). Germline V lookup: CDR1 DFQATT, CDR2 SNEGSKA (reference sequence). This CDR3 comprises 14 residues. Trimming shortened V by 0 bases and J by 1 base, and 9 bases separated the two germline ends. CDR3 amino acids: CSARDRTQNTEAFF. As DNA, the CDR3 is TGCAGTGCTAGAGATAGGACACAGAACACTGAAGCTTTCTTT.

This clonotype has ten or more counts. This chain's CDR3 is CASSLGAAGLAGNTIYF. For the CDR3, the DNA is TGCGCCAGCAGCCTTGGGGCGGCAGGTTTGGCTGGAAACACCATATATTTT. The chain couples TRBV4-1 to TRBJ1-3; a possible D gene is TRBD1 (5 bases). This CDR3 is 17 amino acids long. The germline V and J ends were trimmed by 4 bases and 2 bases, with 18 bases remaining between them. Germline V gives CDR1 MGHRA, CDR2 YSYEKL.

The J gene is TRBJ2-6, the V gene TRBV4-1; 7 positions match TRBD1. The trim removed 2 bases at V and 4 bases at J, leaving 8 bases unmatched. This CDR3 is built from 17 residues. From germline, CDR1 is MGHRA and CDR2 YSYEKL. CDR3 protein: CASSQTGALRGANVLTF. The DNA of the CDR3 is TGCGCCAGCAGCCAAACAGGGGCCCTTAGGGGGGCCAACGTCCTGACTTTC.

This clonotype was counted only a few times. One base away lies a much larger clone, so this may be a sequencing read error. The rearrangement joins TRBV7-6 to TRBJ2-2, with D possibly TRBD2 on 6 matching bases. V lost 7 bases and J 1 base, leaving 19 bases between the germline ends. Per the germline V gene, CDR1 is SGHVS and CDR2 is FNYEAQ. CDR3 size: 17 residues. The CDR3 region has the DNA TGTGCCAGCACCGACCTCGGACTAACGGAGAACACCGGGGAGCTGTTTTTT. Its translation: CASTDLGLTENTGELFF.

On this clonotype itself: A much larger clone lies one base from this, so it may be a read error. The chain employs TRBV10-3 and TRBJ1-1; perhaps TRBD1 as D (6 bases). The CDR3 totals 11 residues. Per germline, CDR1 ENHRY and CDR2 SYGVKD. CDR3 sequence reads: CAFPGDTEASF. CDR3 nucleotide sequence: TGTGCCTTTCCCGGGGACACTGAAGCTTCCTTT.

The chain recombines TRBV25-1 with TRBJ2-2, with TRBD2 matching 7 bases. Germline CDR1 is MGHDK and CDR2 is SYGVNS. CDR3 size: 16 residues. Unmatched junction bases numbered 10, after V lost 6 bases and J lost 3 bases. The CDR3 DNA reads TGTGCCAGCAGCGTTGGGAGCGGGACCCACACCGGGGAGCTGTTTTTT. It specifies CASSVGSGTHTGELFF.

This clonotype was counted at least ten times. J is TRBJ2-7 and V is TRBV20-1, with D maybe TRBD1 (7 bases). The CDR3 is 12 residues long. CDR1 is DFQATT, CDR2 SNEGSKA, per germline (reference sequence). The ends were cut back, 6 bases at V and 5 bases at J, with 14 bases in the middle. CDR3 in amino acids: CSASSRGDEQYF. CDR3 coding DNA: TGCAGTGCCAGCAGCAGGGGGGACGAGCAGTACTTC.

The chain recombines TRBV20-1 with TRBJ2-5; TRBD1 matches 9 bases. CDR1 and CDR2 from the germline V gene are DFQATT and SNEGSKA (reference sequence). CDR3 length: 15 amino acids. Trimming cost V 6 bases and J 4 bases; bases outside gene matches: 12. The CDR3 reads CSATQGQGWGETQYF. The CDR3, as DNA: TGCAGTGCCACTCAGGGACAGGGTTGGGGAGAGACCCAGTACTTC.

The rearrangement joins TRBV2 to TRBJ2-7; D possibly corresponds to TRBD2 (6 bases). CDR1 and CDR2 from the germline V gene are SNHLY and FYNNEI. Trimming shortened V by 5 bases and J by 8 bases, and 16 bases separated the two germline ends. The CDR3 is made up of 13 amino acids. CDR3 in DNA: TGTGCCAGCAGTACCCGTGGGGGGACGAAGCAGTACTTC. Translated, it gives CASSTRGGTKQYF.